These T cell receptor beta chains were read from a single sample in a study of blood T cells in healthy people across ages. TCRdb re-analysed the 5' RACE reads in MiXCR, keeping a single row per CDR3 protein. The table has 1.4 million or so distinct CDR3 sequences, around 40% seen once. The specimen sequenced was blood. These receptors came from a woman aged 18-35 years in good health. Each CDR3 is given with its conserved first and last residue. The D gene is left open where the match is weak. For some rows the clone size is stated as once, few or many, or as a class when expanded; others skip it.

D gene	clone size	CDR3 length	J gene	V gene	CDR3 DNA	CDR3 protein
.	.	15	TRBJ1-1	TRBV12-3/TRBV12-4	TGTGCCAGCAGCCATCCTCAAGAGGGCATGCCCGAAGCTTTCTTT	CASSHPQEGMPEAFF
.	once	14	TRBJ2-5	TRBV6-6	TGTGCCAGCAGGCCCATGGTTGGTAAAGAGACCCAGTACTTC	CASRPMVGKETQYF
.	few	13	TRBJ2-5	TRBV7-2	TGTGCCAGCAGCTCTCTACCTCAAGAGACCCAGTACTTC	CASSSLPQETQYF
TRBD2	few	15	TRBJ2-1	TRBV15	TGTGCCACCAGCAGGCGGACTAGCGGGGATTATGAGCAGTTCTTC	CATSRRTSGDYEQFF
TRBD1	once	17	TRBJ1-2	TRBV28	TGTGCCAGCAGTTCGGACAGGGAGGGTGGTCTTAACTATGGCTACACCTTC	CASSSDREGGLNYGYTF
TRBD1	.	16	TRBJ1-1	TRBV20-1	TGCAGTGCTAGGGACCGGGACAGAATTATGAACACTGAAGCTTTCTTT	CSARDRDRIMNTEAFF
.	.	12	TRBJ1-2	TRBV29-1	TGCAGCGTTGAAGTAGGTAGAGAAGGCTACACCTTC	CSVEVGREGYTF
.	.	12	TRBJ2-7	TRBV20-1	TGCAGTGCCCCACTAGCCCTCAATGAGCAGTACTTC	CSAPLALNEQYF
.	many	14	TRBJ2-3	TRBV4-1	TGCGCCAGCAGCCAAGAACCCTACTTAGATACGCAGTATTTT	CASSQEPYLDTQYF
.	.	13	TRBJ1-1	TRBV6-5	TGTGCCAGCAGTTACTTGTCCCGGGGAGGAGCTTTCTTT	CASSYLSRGGAFF
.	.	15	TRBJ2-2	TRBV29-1	TGCAGCGTTGACGGGGGCCATAGGAACACCGGGGAGCTGTTTTTT	CSVDGGHRNTGELFF
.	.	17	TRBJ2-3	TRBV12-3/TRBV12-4	TGTGCCAGCAGTGGAAGAGGCGGGCGGATAAGCACAGATACGCAGTATTTT	CASSGRGGRISTDTQYF
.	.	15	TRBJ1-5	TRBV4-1	TGCGCCAGCGAATTAACAGTTTATAGCAATCAGCCCCAGCATTTT	CASELTVYSNQPQHF
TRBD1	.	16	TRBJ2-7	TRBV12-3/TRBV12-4	TGTGCCAGCAGTCGTCGAACACAGGGGGCGTCGGGCGAGCAGTACTTC	CASSRRTQGASGEQYF
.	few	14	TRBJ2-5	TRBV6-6	TGTGCCAGCACCCCATCGGGATACCAAGAGACCCAGTACTTC	CASTPSGYQETQYF
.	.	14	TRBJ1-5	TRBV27	TGTGCCAGCAGTTTAATGGGTGGGGATCAGCCCCAGCATTTT	CASSLMGGDQPQHF
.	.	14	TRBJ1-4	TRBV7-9	TGTGCCAGCAGCTTAGGAGACATGGTGGAAAAACTGTTTTTT	CASSLGDMVEKLFF
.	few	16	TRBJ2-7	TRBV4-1	TGCGCCAGCAGCCAAGAAAAACAGGGTGGGAACTACGAGCAGTACTTC	CASSQEKQGGNYEQYF
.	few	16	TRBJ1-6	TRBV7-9	TGTGCCAGCAGCTTAGAAGGTGGCTCCTATAATTCACCCCTCCACTTT	CASSLEGGSYNSPLHF
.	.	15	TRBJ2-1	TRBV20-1	TGCAGTGCTAGAGTCCCTAGTGGGGGGAACAATGAGCAGTTCTTC	CSARVPSGGNNEQFF
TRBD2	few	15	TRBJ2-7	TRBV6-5	TGTGCCAGCCTATTAACCGCGGGAGGGAGTGGGGAGCAGTACTTC	CASLLTAGGSGEQYF
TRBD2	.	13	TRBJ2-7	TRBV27	TGTGCCAGCAGTATCGGGGGGAGGGCCGAGCAGTACTTC	CASSIGGRAEQYF
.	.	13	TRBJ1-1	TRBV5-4	TGTGCCAGCAGCGCACTACAGGGAACTAAAGCTTTCTTT	CASSALQGTKAFF
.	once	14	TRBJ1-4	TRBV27	TGTGCCAGCAGTTTTTTGCAGTCGCCGGAAAAACTGTTTTTT	CASSFLQSPEKLFF
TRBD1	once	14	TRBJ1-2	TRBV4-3	TGCGCCAGCAGCCAGCTATTACAGGGGTATGGCTACACCTTC	CASSQLLQGYGYTF
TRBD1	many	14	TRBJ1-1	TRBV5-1	TGCGCCAGCAGCACCGGGACAGGGAACACTGAAGCTTTCTTT	CASSTGTGNTEAFF
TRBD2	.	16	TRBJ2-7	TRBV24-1	TGTGCCACCAGTGATTTGACTAGCGGAGTAACCTACGAGCAGTACTTC	CATSDLTSGVTYEQYF
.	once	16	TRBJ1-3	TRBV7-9	TGTGCCAGCAGCTTAGCAGGCAGTTACTCTGGAAACACCATATATTTT	CASSLAGSYSGNTIYF
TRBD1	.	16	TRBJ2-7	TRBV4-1	TGCGCCAGCAGCCAACGACAGGGGATAGGCTACTTAGAGCAGTACTTC	CASSQRQGIGYLEQYF
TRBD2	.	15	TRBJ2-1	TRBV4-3	TGCGCCAGCAGCCAGGCCACCTCCGGACTAGTAGACCTGTTCTTC	CASSQATSGLVDLFF
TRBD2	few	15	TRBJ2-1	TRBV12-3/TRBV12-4	TGTGCCAGCAGTTTCGAGCGGGAGGGCCCCAATGAGCAGTTCTTC	CASSFEREGPNEQFF
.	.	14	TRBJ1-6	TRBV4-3	TGCGCCAGCAGCCAGTCAGGGAGTAATTCACCCCTCCACTTT	CASSQSGSNSPLHF
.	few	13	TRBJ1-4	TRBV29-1	TGCAGCGTTGCCGGAAGAAATAATGAAAAACTGTTTTTT	CSVAGRNNEKLFF
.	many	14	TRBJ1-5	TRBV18	TGTGCCAGCTCACCAGGCAGGGGCAATCAGCCCCAGCATTTT	CASSPGRGNQPQHF
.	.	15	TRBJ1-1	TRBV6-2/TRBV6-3	TGTGCCAGCATCCCGTGGCGAGCTGGGGACACTGAAGCTTTCTTT	CASIPWRAGDTEAFF
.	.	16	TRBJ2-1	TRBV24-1	TGTGCCACCAGTGCCCCGGGTACTACCCTCTACAATGAGCAGTTCTTC	CATSAPGTTLYNEQFF
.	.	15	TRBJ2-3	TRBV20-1	TGCAGTGCGAAGGGACAGCTAGCGAAAACAGATACGCAGTATTTT	CSAKGQLAKTDTQYF
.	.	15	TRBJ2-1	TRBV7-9	TGTGCCAGCAGCTTAGCTCGGGACAAAGGCAATGAGCAGTTCTTC	CASSLARDKGNEQFF
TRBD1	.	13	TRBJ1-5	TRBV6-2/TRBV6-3	TGTGCCAGCACCGACAGGGGACCCCAGCCCCAGCATTTT	CASTDRGPQPQHF
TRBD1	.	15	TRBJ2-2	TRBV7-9	TGTGCCAGCAGCTCTAGGACAGGGTCCCCCCCGGAGCTGTTTTTT	CASSSRTGSPPELFF
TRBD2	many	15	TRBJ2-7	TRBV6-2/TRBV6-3	TGTGCCAGCAGTTACTCTAGCGGGTCCTCCTACGAGCAGTACTTC	CASSYSSGSSYEQYF
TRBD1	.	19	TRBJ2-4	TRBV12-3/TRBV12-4	TGTGCCAGCAGCGAACCGGGACAGGGGCCGAAGGGGTTGCAAAACATTCAGTACTTC	CASSEPGQGPKGLQNIQYF
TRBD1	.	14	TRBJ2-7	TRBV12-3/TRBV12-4	TGTGCCAGCAGCGACACCGGGACAGGGAACGAGCAGTACTTC	CASSDTGTGNEQYF
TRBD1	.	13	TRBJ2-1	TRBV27	TGTGCCAGCAGGGACAGGATAAACAATGAGCAGTTCTTC	CASRDRINNEQFF
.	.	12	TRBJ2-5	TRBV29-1	TGCAGCGTCACCCGGGACTTCAATGAGCAGTACTTC	CSVTRDFNEQYF
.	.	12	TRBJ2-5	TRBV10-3	TGTGCCATCAGTGAGTCGGACGGGGAGCAGTACTTC	CAISESDGEQYF
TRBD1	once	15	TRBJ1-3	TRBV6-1	TGTGCCAGCAAAGCGGGACAGGGCTCTGGAAACACCATATATTTT	CASKAGQGSGNTIYF
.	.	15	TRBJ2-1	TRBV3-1	TGTGCCAGCAGCCAAGGAGTCAACCGTGACAATGAGCAGTTCTTC	CASSQGVNRDNEQFF
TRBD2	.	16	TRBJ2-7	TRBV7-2	TGTGCCAGCAGCTTGGGAACTAGCGGGACTTCCTACGAGCAGTACTTC	CASSLGTSGTSYEQYF
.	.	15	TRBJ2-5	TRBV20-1	TGCAGTGCTAGAGATCTAAGGTCTTTTGAAGAGACCCAGTACTTC	CSARDLRSFEETQYF
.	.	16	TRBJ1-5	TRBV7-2	TGTGCCAGCAGCAGATCCGGGAGGTATAGCAATCAGCCCCAGCATTTT	CASSRSGRYSNQPQHF
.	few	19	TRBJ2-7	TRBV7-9	TGTGCCAGCAGCTCTACACTAGCGGGTTGGACAGGGTTTGACTACGAGCAGTACTTC	CASSSTLAGWTGFDYEQYF
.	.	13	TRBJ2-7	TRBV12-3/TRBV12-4	TGTGCCAGCCAGGCGGCGTTTGGGGGCGAGCAGTACTTC	CASQAAFGGEQYF